Following are 23 T cell receptor beta chains from one sample sequenced in a study of blood T cells in healthy people across ages. It was with a sample-barcoded 5' primer and a J-beta primer mix that a second PCR of about 7 to 12 cycles was run. TCRdb re-called the 5' RACE reads through MiXCR, storing one row per CDR3 protein. The table includes 1.5 million to 2 million distinct CDR3 sequences, roughly 28% detected once. Source material: blood. The source is a woman in her 30s in good health.

J is TRBJ2-3 and V is TRBV30; either TRBD1 or TRBD2 may fit D (5 bases each). V lost 1 base to trimming and J lost 4 bases, with 9 bases between them. The length of the CDR3 is 13 residues. CDR1 GTSNPN and CDR2 SVGIG come from the germline V gene (reference sequence). CDR3 sequence reads: CAWSGGIADTQYF. The DNA of the CDR3 is TGTGCCTGGAGTGGGGGGATCGCAGATACGCAGTATTTT.

The chain joins TRBV6-2 or TRBV6-3 to TRBJ2-7; D call uncertain. The CDR3 length is 13 residues. Germline CDR1 and CDR2: MNHEY and SVGEGT. The germline V and J ends were trimmed by 2 bases and 1 base, with 6 bases remaining between them. DNA for the CDR3: TGTGCCAGCAGTTACCGGGCTTCCTACGAGCAGTACTTC. This sequence encodes CASSYRASYEQYF.

This clonotype was detected many times. This rearrangement joins TRBV20-1 to TRBJ2-7; no definite D call. Germline V gene lookup returns CDR1 DFQATT and CDR2 SNEGSKA (reference sequence). The CDR3 loop spans 11 amino acids. V was cut by 3 bases and J by 8 bases, with 11 bases left in between. CDR3 in DNA: TGCAGTGCTAGTGATGCAAACCAGCAGTACTTC. It encodes CSASDANQQYF.

The chain links TRBV12-3 or TRBV12-4 to TRBJ2-3, with 13 positions matching TRBD2. With 6 bases clipped from V and 2 bases from J, the junction kept 2 bases outside the gene matches. This CDR3 contains 15 residues. The CDR3 region is CASRGTSGVTDTQYF. The CDR3 region has the DNA TGTGCCAGCAGGGGGACTAGCGGGGTCACAGATACGCAGTATTTT.

This chain joins TRBV24-1 and TRBJ1-2, with TRBD1 matching 7 bases. Germline-derived CDR1 and CDR2 are KGHDR and SFDVKD. The CDR3 runs 14 residues. V was pared by 7 bases and J by 8 bases, with 12 bases of the junction left unmatched. The chain's CDR3 is CATRATGQPGGYTF. CDR3 DNA sequence: TGTGCCACCAGAGCGACAGGGCAGCCCGGAGGCTACACCTTC.

About this clonotype itself: Germline is not matched at one junction end, which may reflect a read error. V and J are TRBV6-1 and TRBJ1-4; tentatively, D is TRBD1 (5 bases). The CDR3 is 15 residues long. Germline V gene lookup returns CDR1 MNHNS and CDR2 SASEGT. Here the CDR3 DNA reads TGTGCCAGCATTGAAGTCCAGGGATATAATGAAAAACTGTTTTTT. Amino acids: CASIEVQGYNEKLFF.

The V gene is TRBV2, the J gene TRBJ2-1; no firm D call. V was trimmed by 7 bases and J by 12 bases, leaving 13 bases between them. Germline-derived CDR1 and CDR2 are SNHLY and FYNNEI. The CDR3 is made up of 11 amino acids. CDR3 sequence: CASTGGPRQFF. The CDR3 DNA reads TGTGCCAGCACGGGTGGGCCCCGGCAGTTCTTC. Full variable domain (rest looked up from reference TRBV2 and TRBJ2-1): EPEVTQTPSHQVTQMGQEVILRCVPISNHLYFYWYRQILGQKVEFLVSFYNNEISEKSEIFDDQFSVERPDGSNFTLKIRSTKLEDSAMYFCASTGGPRQFFGPGTRLTVL.

The V gene is TRBV19, the J gene TRBJ2-3, with 13 bases matching TRBD2. The CDR3 runs to 18 residues. The germline CDR1 and CDR2 sequences are LNHDA and SQIVND (reference sequence). With 4 bases clipped from V and 6 bases from J, the junction kept 13 bases outside the gene matches. Written as DNA, the CDR3 is TGTGCCAGTAGTACCACTCCAACTAGCGGGGGGGGTCGGGATACGCAGTATTTT. It specifies CASSTTPTSGGGRDTQYF.

This clonotype was seen many times. The CDR3 protein is CASSLLQGLGETQYF. CDR3 coding DNA: TGTGCCAGCAGTTTGCTACAGGGACTTGGGGAGACCCAGTACTTC. The chain links TRBV12-3 or TRBV12-4 to TRBJ2-5, with D possibly being TRBD1 or TRBD2 (6 bases each). The V and J ends lost 3 bases and 5 bases respectively, with 16 bases between them. This CDR3 is built from 15 residues.

The genes are TRBV18 and TRBJ2-1, with TRBD1 identical over 11 bases. CDR1 and CDR2 (germline): KGHSH, LQKENI. The trim removed 4 bases at V and 10 bases at J, leaving 6 bases unmatched. The CDR3 sequence is 14 residues long. CDR3: CASSRGQGAWEQFF. DNA of the CDR3: TGTGCCAGCTCACGCGGACAGGGGGCATGGGAGCAGTTCTTC. The full variable domain, rest sourced from reference TRBV18 and TRBJ2-1, is NAGVMQNPRHLVRRRGQEARLRCSPMKGHSHVYWYRQLPEEGLKFMVYLQKENIIDESGMPKERFSAEFPKEGPSILRIQQVVRGDSAAYFCASSRGQGAWEQFFGPGTRLTVL.

This clonotype has more than one count but fewer than ten. The chain joins TRBV4-3 to TRBJ2-7; D is unclear. Trimming stripped 1 base from V and 4 bases from J, with 14 bases between. This CDR3 spans 15 amino acids. Germline CDR1 reads LGHNA; CDR2 reads YSLEER. The CDR3 nucleotides are TGCGCCAGCAGCCAAGGGAGACTGGGAACGTACGAGCAGTACTTC. Its protein is CASSQGRLGTYEQYF.

This clonotype appeared many times. The chain joins TRBV9 to TRBJ2-1; D perhaps matches TRBD2 (6 bases). The length of the CDR3 is 18 residues. The germline V gene encodes CDR1 SGDLS and CDR2 YYNGEE. V was pared by 3 bases and J by 0 bases, with 19 bases between. CDR3 DNA sequence: TGTGCCAGCAGCGGACGATACGGGAGTCCCAGCTCCTACAATGAGCAGTTCTTC. The encoded protein is CASSGRYGSPSSYNEQFF.

This clonotype appeared a few times. CDR3 sequence reads: CAISAVTGSSTDTQYF. The CDR3 bases are TGTGCCATCAGTGCTGTGACTGGATCTAGCACAGATACGCAGTATTTT. The gene calls are TRBV10-3 and TRBJ2-3; D remains ambiguous. Per germline, CDR1 ENHRY and CDR2 SYGVKD. This CDR3 region has 16 residues. V lost 4 bases to trimming and J lost 0 bases, with 14 bases between them.

This clonotype showed up many times. This chain links TRBV7-2 with TRBJ2-5; 7 nucleotides match TRBD2. Germline-derived CDR1 and CDR2 are SGHTA and FQGNSA. The CDR3 runs 17 residues. V lost 0 bases, J lost 0 bases, and 7 bases stayed unmatched. This CDR3 is CASSLAERGANQETQYF. In DNA, the CDR3 is TGTGCCAGCAGCTTAGCGGAGCGGGGAGCGAACCAAGAGACCCAGTACTTC.

This clonotype was seen only a few times. The chain joins TRBV5-1 to TRBJ2-1; no clear D. In germline, CDR1 is SGHRS, CDR2 YFSETQ. CDR3 size: 14 residues. V dropped 1 base and J dropped 9 bases, with 14 bases sitting between them. The CDR3 loop is CASSLYPPRGEQFF. The CDR3 region has the DNA TGCGCCAGCAGCTTGTACCCTCCCCGCGGTGAGCAGTTCTTC.

This clonotype appeared a few times. J is TRBJ2-1 and V is TRBV10-3; TRBD1 or TRBD2 may be the D gene (5 bases each). The CDR3 loop spans 13 amino acids. V gave up 1 base and J gave up 9 bases, with 10 bases separating them. In germline, CDR1 is ENHRY, CDR2 SYGVKD. For the CDR3, the DNA is TGTGCCATCAGTGAGTTTGACAGCGGTGAGCAGTTCTTC. Its translation: CAISEFDSGEQFF.

The sample holds many counts of this clonotype. The genes are TRBV12-3 or TRBV12-4 and TRBJ2-7, with TRBD2 matching 10 bases. This CDR3 is built from 14 residues. The V segment lost 5 bases and the J segment 5 bases; nucleotides outside the gene matches: 6. CDR3 amino acids: CASSAPLAGNEQYF. The CDR3 coding sequence is TGTGCCAGCAGTGCCCCACTAGCGGGAAACGAGCAGTACTTC.

Remarks on this clonotype: Being one base from a much bigger clone, this may be a read error. V and J are TRBV20-1 and TRBJ2-5; D is ambiguous. CDR3 length: 13 amino acids. Germline values: CDR1 DFQATT, CDR2 SNEGSKA (reference sequence). The V gene lost 5 bases and the J gene lost 11 bases, with 21 bases spanning the gap. This chain's CDR3 is CSAYIYQSGKQYF. The DNA of the CDR3 is TGCAGTGCTTACATCTACCAATCTGGCAAGCAGTACTTC.

This clonotype was seen only a few times. V and J are TRBV6-5 and TRBJ1-1, with D perhaps TRBD1 (5 bases). Between the trimmed V and J ends, which lost 2 bases and 5 bases, there was a span of 12 bases. Germline values: CDR1 MNHEY, CDR2 SVGAGI. The length of the CDR3 is 14 residues. The CDR3 DNA sequence: TGTGCCAGCAGTTACGTTAGGGGCAGGACTGAAGCTTTCTTT. Its protein product is CASSYVRGRTEAFF.

V is TRBV2 and J is TRBJ2-7; a weak D match, TRBD2 (5 bases). The J call may be incorrect, as the DNA end agrees better with TRBJ2-5. Germline CDR1 reads SNHLY; CDR2 reads FYNNEI. This CDR3 is 13 amino acids long. The CDR3: CVSRGSPLETQYF. The CDR3 bases are TGTGTTTCTCGGGGTAGCCCCCTGGAGACCCAGTACTTC.

The V gene is TRBV6-1, the J gene TRBJ1-6; weak D call: TRBD1 (5 bases). CDR1 MNHNS and CDR2 SASEGT come from the germline V gene. This CDR3 is 14 amino acids long. Trimming removed 2 bases at V and 7 bases at J, with 9 bases between. CDR3: CASSEWGKNSPLHF. CDR3 DNA: TGTGCCAGCAGTGAATGGGGCAAGAATTCACCCCTCCACTTT.

This clonotype was seen a handful of times. The chain recombines TRBV20-1 with TRBJ2-3, with 8 bases identical to TRBD2. The CDR3 sequence is 18 residues long. V lost 0 bases, J lost 2 bases, and 13 bases stayed unmatched. The germline V gene has CDR1 DFQATT and CDR2 SNEGSKA (reference sequence). CDR3: CSARDLPTTSGYTDTQYF. CDR3 bases: TGCAGTGCTAGAGATCTCCCAACCACTAGCGGATACACAGATACGCAGTATTTT.

This clonotype was observed a few times. The chain recombines TRBV12-3 or TRBV12-4 with TRBJ1-4, with D possibly matching TRBD1 (5 bases). Trimming removed 6 bases at V and 3 bases at J, with 8 bases between. The CDR3 is 13 residues long. CDR3 sequence reads: CASRGVPNEKLFF. The CDR3 DNA reads as TGTGCCAGCAGAGGGGTTCCTAATGAAAAACTGTTTTTT.